The rows below give T cell receptor beta chains drawn from one sample of a study of cytomegalovirus exposure and HLA in healthy donors. The assay was immunoSEQ multiplex PCR, and TCRdb's table has in-frame clones only and misses some. This table has around 120,000 clones, roughly two thirds appearing once. What was sequenced was PBMCs. These TCRs come from a man aged 25 to 40 in good health and CMV-seropositive. Both conserved end residues are trimmed from each CDR3. Size tells how often a clone was seen (once, few, many) or the class of an expanded clone, and some rows leave it out.

- | TRBJ2-5 | TRBV7-3 | ASSLIGEETQY
few | TRBJ1-6 | TRBV6-1 | ATSGYEASPLH
- | TRBJ2-6 | TRBV7-9 | ASSFGGTGTSGANVLT
few | TRBJ1-2 | TRBV5-6 | ASSFRDRPYGYT
few | TRBJ1-5 | TRBV6-1 | ASSLLYSNQPQH
- | TRBJ1-2 | TRBV18 | ASSPDRVDGYT
- | TRBJ1-2 | TRBV29-1 | GLQGNYGYT
- | TRBJ1-2 | TRBV9 | ASSADRGYGYT
- | TRBJ2-1 | TRBV19 | ASRQGASYNEQF
- | TRBJ2-2 | TRBV5-1 | ASSPLLGGNTGELF
- | TRBJ2-1 | TRBV28 | ASSLSPTDRAYYNEQF
- | TRBJ2-2 | TRBV5-6 | ASSLAGNTGELF
- | TRBJ1-1 | TRBV9 | ASSVPAEGADTEAF
few | TRBJ2-3 | TRBV5-4 | ASSLGAGVSTDTQY
- | TRBJ2-1 | TRBV5-1 | ASSLGQGLYNEQF
- | TRBJ1-2 | TRBV29-1 | SVDRTGGGYGYT
- | TRBJ2-1 | TRBV7-2 | ASSVRTSGYNEQF
few | TRBJ1-4 | TRBV9 | ASSPQDSPEKLF
- | TRBJ1-3 | TRBV6-1 | ASSEQGSAGNTIY
few | TRBJ2-3 | TRBV5-4 | ASSRLAGARDTQY
- | TRBJ2-5 | TRBV7-2 | ASSFRDRQETQY
- | TRBJ1-2 | TRBV27 | ASSLTTGGAKEYGYT